This is a list of T cell receptor beta chains from one sample in a study of cytomegalovirus exposure and HLA in healthy donors. Assay: immunoSEQ multiplex PCR; the TCRdb copy retains only in-frame clones and omits some. Among 160,000 or so clones listed, approximately 81% were seen once. The sequencing sample was made of PBMCs. The receptors originated from a woman in her thirties in good health and CMV-seropositive. Both conserved end residues are part of each CDR3. Fields, in order: D gene, J gene, clone size, V gene, CDR3 protein, CDR3 DNA. D genes are given only for firm matches. The size field is filled for only some rows; it gives once, few, many or a size class.

NA	TRBJ2-7	NA	TRBV6-6	CASRLGGSPHWEQYF	TGTGCCAGCAGGCTTGGGGGGTCTCCCCACTGGGAGCAGTACTTC
NA	TRBJ2-7	NA	TRBV5-6	CASSLGGREQYF	TGTGCCAGCAGCTTGGGAGGTAGGGAGCAGTACTTC
NA	TRBJ2-2	once	TRBV4-2	CASSLYRDPTGELFF	TGTGCCAGCAGCTTATACAGGGACCCTACCGGGGAGCTGTTTTTT
TRBD2	TRBJ2-1	few	TRBV10-3	CAIASGSSYNEQFF	TGTGCCATCGCAAGCGGGAGCTCCTACAATGAGCAGTTCTTC
NA	TRBJ2-1	NA	TRBV10-3	CAISSQDNEQFF	TGTGCCATCAGTTCACAGGACAATGAGCAGTTCTTC
NA	TRBJ1-1	NA	TRBV5-1	CASRTGSPGAEAFF	TGCGCCAGCAGAACCGGGAGCCCTGGCGCTGAAGCTTTCTTT
NA	TRBJ1-1	NA	TRBV11-3	CASAGGGSAFF	TGTGCCAGCGCGGGGGGAGGGAGTGCTTTCTTT
NA	TRBJ1-5	NA	TRBV6-5	CASSLQGNQPQHF	TGTGCCAGCAGTTTACAGGGTAATCAGCCCCAGCATTTT
NA	TRBJ1-2	NA	TRBV11-2	CASSLGGSGFYGYTF	TGTGCCAGCAGCTTAGGGGGTTCAGGGTTCTATGGCTACACCTTC
TRBD1	TRBJ1-1	NA	TRBV7-9	CASSTDRTGTEAFF	TGTGCCAGCAGCACGGACAGGACGGGCACTGAAGCTTTCTTT
TRBD2	TRBJ2-3	NA	TRBV5-4	CASSSGLAGGRADTQYF	TGTGCCAGCAGCTCAGGGCTAGCGGGGGGCAGGGCAGATACGCAGTATTTT
NA	TRBJ2-2	NA	TRBV7-8	CASSLFQGPTGELFF	TGTGCCAGCAGCTTATTTCAGGGGCCGACCGGGGAGCTGTTTTTT
NA	TRBJ1-5	NA	TRBV6-6	CASSYSRGSDQPQHF	TGTGCCAGCAGTTACTCGAGGGGGTCCGATCAGCCCCAGCATTTT
TRBD2	TRBJ2-2	few	TRBV6-6	CASRDSGGASTGELFF	TGTGCCAGCAGGGACAGCGGGGGGGCCAGTACCGGGGAGCTGTTTTTT
NA	TRBJ2-7	NA	TRBV11-2	CASSLGGLGRGEQYF	TGTGCCAGCAGCTTAGGAGGCCTAGGCCGAGGCGAGCAGTACTTC
NA	TRBJ1-5	NA	TRBV6-6	CASTAGVGNQPQHF	TGTGCCAGCACGGCCGGGGTTGGCAATCAGCCCCAGCATTTT
NA	TRBJ1-1	NA	TRBV6-5	CASSDNRWNTEAFF	TGTGCCAGCAGTGATAACAGATGGAACACTGAAGCTTTCTTT
NA	TRBJ2-5	NA	TRBV27	CASSLYHAETQYF	TGTGCCAGCAGTTTATACCATGCGGAGACCCAGTACTTC
TRBD1	TRBJ2-7	NA	TRBV11-2	CASNRWGQGVYEQYF	TGTGCCAGCAATCGTTGGGGACAGGGGGTTTACGAGCAGTACTTC
NA	TRBJ2-7	NA	TRBV18	CASSPAGGGEQYF	TGTGCCAGCTCACCTGCCGGGGGAGGCGAGCAGTACTTC
NA	TRBJ2-7	NA	TRBV6-6	CASSYTAYEQYF	TGTGCCAGCAGTTATACGGCCTACGAGCAGTACTTC
TRBD2	TRBJ2-3	NA	TRBV11-2	CASSPAGGRADTQYF	TGTGCCAGCAGCCCGGCGGGGGGCAGGGCAGATACGCAGTATTTT
NA	TRBJ2-1	NA	TRBV28	CASTETRSSYNEQFF	TGTGCCAGCACCGAGACTAGAAGCTCCTACAATGAGCAGTTCTTC
NA	TRBJ2-1	NA	TRBV5-5	CASSFGAKEQFF	TGTGCCAGCAGCTTCGGTGCCAAGGAGCAGTTCTTC
NA	TRBJ2-3	NA	TRBV6-4	CASSEFGLAEDTQYF	TGTGCCAGCAGTGAATTCGGATTAGCAGAAGATACGCAGTATTTT
TRBD2	TRBJ2-3	NA	TRBV7-6	CASSFNLLAAHRNTQYF	TGTGCCAGCAGCTTCAACCTACTAGCGGCCCATAGGAATACGCAGTATTTT
NA	TRBJ1-1	NA	TRBV7-3	CASSSGPAGGSTEAFF	TGTGCCAGCAGTTCAGGACCAGCCGGTGGGAGCACTGAAGCTTTCTTT
NA	TRBJ2-7	NA	TRBV18	CASSPVSGSYEQYF	TGTGCCAGCTCACCAGTCTCGGGGTCCTACGAGCAGTACTTC
NA	TRBJ2-1	NA	TRBV7-2	CASRGNEQFF	TGTGCCAGCCGGGGGAATGAGCAGTTCTTC
NA	TRBJ2-6	NA	TRBV6-1	CASSETGPGANVLTF	TGTGCCAGCAGTGAAACAGGGCCCGGGGCCAACGTCCTGACTTTC
NA	TRBJ1-1	NA	TRBV5-1	CASEGVNTEAFF	TGCGCCAGCGAGGGCGTGAACACTGAAGCTTTCTTT
TRBD1	TRBJ1-1	NA	TRBV7-6	CASSLGQGANTEAFF	TGTGCCAGCAGCTTAGGACAGGGGGCGAACACTGAAGCTTTCTTT
NA	TRBJ1-3	NA	TRBV5-1	CASSFDLQGNTIYF	TGCGCCAGCAGCTTCGACCTACAGGGAAACACCATATATTTT
NA	TRBJ1-2	NA	TRBV11-2	CASSFRAGEQSYGYTF	TGTGCCAGCAGCTTTAGGGCAGGGGAGCAGAGCTATGGCTACACCTTC
NA	TRBJ1-6	NA	TRBV19	CASAGYGSPLHF	TGTGCCAGTGCGGGGTATGGTTCACCCCTCCACTTT
NA	TRBJ1-6	once	TRBV27	CASSLAVYSPLHF	TGTGCCAGCAGTTTGGCCGTTTATTCACCCCTCCACTTT
NA	TRBJ2-6	NA	TRBV5-5	CASSDSSGANVLTF	TGTGCCAGCAGTGACAGTTCTGGGGCCAACGTCCTGACTTTC
NA	TRBJ1-1	NA	TRBV29-1	CSVDYSIF	TGCAGCGTGGATTACAGCATCTTT
TRBD1	TRBJ1-5	few	TRBV5-1	CASSPGTGGFQPQHF	TGCGCCAGCAGCCCAGGGACAGGGGGCTTTCAGCCCCAGCATTTT
TRBD2	TRBJ2-5	NA	TRBV5-4	CASSSGTSGQETQYF	TGTGCCAGCAGCAGTGGGACTAGCGGGCAAGAGACCCAGTACTTC
NA	TRBJ1-4	NA	TRBV5-6	CASSLEERGTEKLFF	TGTGCCAGCAGCTTGGAGGAGAGGGGGACTGAAAAACTGTTTTTT
TRBD2	TRBJ2-7	NA	TRBV9	CASSPRGPSGVTYEQYF	TGTGCCAGCAGCCCCCGGGGGCCTAGCGGGGTGACCTACGAGCAGTACTTC
NA	TRBJ1-5	NA	TRBV2	CASSVVRGGQPQHF	TGTGCCAGCAGTGTGGTGAGGGGAGGACAGCCCCAGCATTTT
NA	TRBJ2-1	NA	TRBV7-7	CASSMDPGIYNEQFF	TGTGCCAGCAGCATGGACCCAGGGATCTACAATGAGCAGTTCTTC
TRBD2	TRBJ2-3	NA	TRBV4-2	CASSHYRPGLEGTDTQYF	TGTGCCAGCAGCCACTATAGACCGGGACTAGAGGGCACAGATACGCAGTATTTT
TRBD1	TRBJ1-1	NA	TRBV5-4	CASNSRDRGNTEAFF	TGTGCCAGCAACTCCCGGGACAGGGGGAACACTGAAGCTTTCTTT
NA	TRBJ1-5	NA	TRBV6-5	CASSYALNQPQHF	TGTGCCAGCAGTTATGCACTCAATCAGCCCCAGCATTTT
NA	TRBJ1-5	NA	TRBV7-2	CASSLSGGGYSNQPQHF	TGTGCCAGCAGCTTGAGTGGGGGGGGGTATAGCAATCAGCCCCAGCATTTT
NA	TRBJ2-3	NA	TRBV7-6	CASSLTESDTQYF	TGTGCCAGCAGCTTAACAGAGTCAGATACGCAGTATTTT
NA	TRBJ2-5	NA	TRBV28	CASSSEETQYF	TGTGCCAGCAGTTCCGAAGAGACCCAGTACTTC
NA	TRBJ2-5	NA	TRBV29-1	CSVDRNRGLQETQYF	TGCAGCGTTGATAGAAACAGGGGACTCCAAGAGACCCAGTACTTC
NA	TRBJ1-2	NA	TRBV19	CASSIVEGSYGYTF	TGTGCCAGTAGTATAGTCGAGGGCTCCTATGGCTACACCTTC
NA	TRBJ2-7	once	TRBV7-6	CASSTTPGSYEQYF	TGTGCCAGCAGCACCACTCCGGGCTCCTACGAGCAGTACTTC
NA	TRBJ1-6	NA	TRBV2	CASSDSVWTVINSPLHF	TGTGCCAGCAGTGACTCCGTTTGGACAGTTATTAATTCACCCCTCCACTTT
TRBD2	TRBJ2-1	NA	TRBV30	CAWSPLAGEQFF	TGTGCCTGGAGTCCGCTAGCGGGAGAGCAGTTCTTC
TRBD1	TRBJ2-1	NA	TRBV29-1	CSVEPSGDRVLDEQFF	TGCAGCGTTGAGCCCTCCGGGGACAGGGTTTTGGATGAGCAGTTCTTC
NA	TRBJ2-3	NA	TRBV2	CASSGPRGTDTQYF	TGTGCCAGCAGTGGTCCCCGGGGCACAGATACGCAGTATTTT
NA	TRBJ1-2	NA	TRBV7-9	CASSSISPYGYTF	TGTGCCAGCAGCTCCATTTCGCCCTACGGCTACACCTTC
NA	TRBJ1-1	NA	TRBV4-3	CASSQEQGQWNTEAFF	TGCGCCAGCAGCCAAGAACAAGGACAGTGGAACACTGAAGCTTTCTTT
NA	TRBJ2-7	NA	TRBV27	CASSLLASLLGREQYF	TGTGCCAGCAGTTTACTAGCCAGCCTCCTGGGGAGGGAGCAGTACTTC